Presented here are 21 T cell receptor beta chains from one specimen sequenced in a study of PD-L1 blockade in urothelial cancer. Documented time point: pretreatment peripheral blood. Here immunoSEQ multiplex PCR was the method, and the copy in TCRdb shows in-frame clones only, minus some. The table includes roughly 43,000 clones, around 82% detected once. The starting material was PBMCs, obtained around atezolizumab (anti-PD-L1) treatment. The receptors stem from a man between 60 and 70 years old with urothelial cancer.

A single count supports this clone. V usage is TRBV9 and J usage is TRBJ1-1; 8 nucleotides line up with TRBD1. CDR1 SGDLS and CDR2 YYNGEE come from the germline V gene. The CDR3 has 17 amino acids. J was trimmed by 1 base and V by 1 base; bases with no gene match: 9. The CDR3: CASSVHDRGRGNTEAFF. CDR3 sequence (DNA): TGTGCCAGCAGCGTACACGACAGGGGTAGAGGGAACACTGAAGCTTTCTTT. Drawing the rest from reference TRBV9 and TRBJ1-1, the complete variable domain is DSGVTQTPKHLITATGQRVTLRCSPRSGDLSVYWYQQSLDQGLQFLIQYYNGEERAKGNILERFSAQQFPDLHSELNLSSLELGDSALYFCASSVHDRGRGNTEAFFGQGTRLTVV.

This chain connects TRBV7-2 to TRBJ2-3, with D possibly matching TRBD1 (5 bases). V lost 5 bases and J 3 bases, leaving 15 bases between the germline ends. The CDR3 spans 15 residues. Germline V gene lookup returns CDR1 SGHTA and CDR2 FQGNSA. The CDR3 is CASSPGQWGTDTQYF. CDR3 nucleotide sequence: TGTGCCAGCAGCCCCGGACAATGGGGAACAGATACGCAGTATTTT.

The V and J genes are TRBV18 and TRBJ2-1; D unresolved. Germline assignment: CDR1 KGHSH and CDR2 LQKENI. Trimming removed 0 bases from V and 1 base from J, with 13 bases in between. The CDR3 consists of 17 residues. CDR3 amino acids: CASSPPDHSGSYNEQFF. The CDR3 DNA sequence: TGTGCCAGCTCACCACCGGATCACAGTGGGTCCTACAATGAGCAGTTCTTC.

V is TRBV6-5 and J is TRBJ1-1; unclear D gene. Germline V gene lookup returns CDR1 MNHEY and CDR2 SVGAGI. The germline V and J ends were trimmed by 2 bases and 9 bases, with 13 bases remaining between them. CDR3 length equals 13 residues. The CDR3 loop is CASSYRSGGQAFF. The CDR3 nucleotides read TGTGCCAGCAGTTACCGTTCCGGAGGTCAAGCTTTCTTT.

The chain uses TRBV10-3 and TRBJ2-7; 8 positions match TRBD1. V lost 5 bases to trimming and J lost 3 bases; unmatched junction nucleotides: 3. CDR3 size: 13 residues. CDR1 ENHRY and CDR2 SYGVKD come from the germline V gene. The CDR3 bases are TGTGCCATCAGTAAGACAGGGGACTACGAGCAGTACTTC. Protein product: CAISKTGDYEQYF.

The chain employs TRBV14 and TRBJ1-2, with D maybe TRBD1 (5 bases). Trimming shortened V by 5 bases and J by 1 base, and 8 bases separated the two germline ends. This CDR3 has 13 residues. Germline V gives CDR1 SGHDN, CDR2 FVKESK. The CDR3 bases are TGTGCCAGCAGCAGCAGGGTTAACTATGGCTACACCTTC. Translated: CASSSRVNYGYTF.

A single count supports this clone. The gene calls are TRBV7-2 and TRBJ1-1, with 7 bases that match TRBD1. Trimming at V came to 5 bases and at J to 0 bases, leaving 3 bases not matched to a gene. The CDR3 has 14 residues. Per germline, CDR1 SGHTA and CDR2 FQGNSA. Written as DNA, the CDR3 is TGTGCCAGCAGCCTACAGGGGCTGAACACTGAAGCTTTCTTT. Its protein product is CASSLQGLNTEAFF. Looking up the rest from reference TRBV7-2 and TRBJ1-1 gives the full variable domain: GAGVSQSPSNKVTEKGKDVELRCDPISGHTALYWYRQSLGQGLEFLIYFQGNSAPDKSGLPSDRFSAERTGGSVSTLTIQRTQQEDSAVYLCASSLQGLNTEAFFGQGTRLTVV.

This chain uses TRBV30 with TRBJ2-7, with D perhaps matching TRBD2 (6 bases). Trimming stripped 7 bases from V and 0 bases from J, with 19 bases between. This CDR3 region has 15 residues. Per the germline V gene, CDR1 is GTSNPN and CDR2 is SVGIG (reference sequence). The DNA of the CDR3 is TGTGCCTATGGAGCCAGGAGGGGAAGCTCCTACGAGCAGTACTTC. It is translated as CAYGARRGSSYEQYF. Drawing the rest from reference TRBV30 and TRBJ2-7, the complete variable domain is SQTIHQWPATLVQPVGSPLSLECTVEGTSNPNLYWYRQAAGRGLQLLFYSVGIGQISSEVPQNLSASRPQDRQFILSSKKLLLSDSGFYLCAYGARRGSSYEQYFGPGTRLTVT.

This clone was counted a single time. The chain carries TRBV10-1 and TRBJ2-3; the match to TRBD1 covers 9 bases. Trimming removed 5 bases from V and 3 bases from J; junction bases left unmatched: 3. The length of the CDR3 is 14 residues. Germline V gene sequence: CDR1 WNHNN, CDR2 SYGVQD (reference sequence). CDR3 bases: TGCGCCAGCAGTCAAGGACAGGGGACAGATACGCAGTATTTT. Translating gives CASSQGQGTDTQYF.

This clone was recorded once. The CDR3, as DNA: TGTGCCAGCTCACCCGACAGGACGATGGAGCAGTACTTC. Its translation: CASSPDRTMEQYF. The chain carries TRBV18 and TRBJ2-7; tentative D call: TRBD1 (6 bases). CDR1 is KGHSH, CDR2 LQKENI, per germline. With 3 bases removed from V and 7 bases from J, the gap between germline ends came to 13 bases. There are 13 residues in the CDR3.

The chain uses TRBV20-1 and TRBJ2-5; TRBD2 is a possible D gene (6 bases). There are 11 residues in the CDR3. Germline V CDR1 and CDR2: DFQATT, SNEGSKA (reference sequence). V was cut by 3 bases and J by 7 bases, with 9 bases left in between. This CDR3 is CSASGGSTQYF. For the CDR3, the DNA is TGCAGTGCTAGTGGGGGGTCGACCCAGTACTTC.

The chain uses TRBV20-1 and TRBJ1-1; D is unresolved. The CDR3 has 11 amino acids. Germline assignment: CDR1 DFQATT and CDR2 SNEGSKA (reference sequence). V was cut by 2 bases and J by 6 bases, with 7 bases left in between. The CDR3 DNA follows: TGCAGTGCTAGACAGGTATCTGAAGCTTTCTTT. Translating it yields CSARQVSEAFF.

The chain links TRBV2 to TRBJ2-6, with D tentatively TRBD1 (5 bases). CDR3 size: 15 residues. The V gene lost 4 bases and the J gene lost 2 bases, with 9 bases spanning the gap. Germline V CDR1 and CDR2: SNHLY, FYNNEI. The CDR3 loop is CASSGGSAGANVLTF. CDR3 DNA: TGTGCCAGCAGTGGGGGCTCAGCTGGGGCCAACGTCCTGACTTTC.

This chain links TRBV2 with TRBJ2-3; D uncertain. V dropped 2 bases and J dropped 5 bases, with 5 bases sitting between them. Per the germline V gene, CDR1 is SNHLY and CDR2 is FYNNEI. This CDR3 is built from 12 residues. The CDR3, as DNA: TGTGCCAGCAGTGAATCAAAAGATACGCAGTATTTT. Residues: CASSESKDTQYF.

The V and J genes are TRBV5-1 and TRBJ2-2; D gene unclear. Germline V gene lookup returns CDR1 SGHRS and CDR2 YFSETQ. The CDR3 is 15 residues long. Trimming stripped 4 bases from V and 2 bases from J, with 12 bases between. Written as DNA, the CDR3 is TGCGCCAGCAGCCCAGGATCTCTTAACACCGGGGAGCTGTTTTTT. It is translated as CASSPGSLNTGELFF.

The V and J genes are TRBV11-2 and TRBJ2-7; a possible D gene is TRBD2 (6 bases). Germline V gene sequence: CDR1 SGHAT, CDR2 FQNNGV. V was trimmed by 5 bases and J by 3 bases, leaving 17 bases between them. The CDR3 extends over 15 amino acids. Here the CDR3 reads CASSRASGPRYEQYF. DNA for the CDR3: TGTGCCAGCAGCCGGGCCAGCGGGCCCCGCTACGAGCAGTACTTC.

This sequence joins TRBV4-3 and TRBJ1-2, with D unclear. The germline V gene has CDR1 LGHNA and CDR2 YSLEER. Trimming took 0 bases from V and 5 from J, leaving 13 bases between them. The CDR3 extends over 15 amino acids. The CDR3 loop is CASSQDPLAVYGYTF. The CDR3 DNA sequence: TGCGCCAGCAGCCAAGATCCCTTGGCGGTGTATGGCTACACCTTC.

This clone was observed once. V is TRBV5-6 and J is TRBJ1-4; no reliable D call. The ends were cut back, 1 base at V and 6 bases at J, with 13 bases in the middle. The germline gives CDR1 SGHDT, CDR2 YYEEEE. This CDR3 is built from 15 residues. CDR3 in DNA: TGTGCCAGCAGCTTGTCGCTGGGTCTAGATGAAAAACTGTTTTTT. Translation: CASSLSLGLDEKLFF.

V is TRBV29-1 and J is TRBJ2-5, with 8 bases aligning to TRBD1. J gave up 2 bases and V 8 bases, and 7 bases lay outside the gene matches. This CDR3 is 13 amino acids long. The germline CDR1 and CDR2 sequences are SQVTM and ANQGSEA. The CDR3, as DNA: TGCAGCACCACAGGGGGGCAACAAGAGACCCAGTACTTC. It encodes CSTTGGQQETQYF.

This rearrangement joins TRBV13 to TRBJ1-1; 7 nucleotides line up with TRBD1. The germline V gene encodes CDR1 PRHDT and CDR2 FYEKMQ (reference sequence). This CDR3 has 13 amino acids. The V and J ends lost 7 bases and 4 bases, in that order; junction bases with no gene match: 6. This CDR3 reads CASNHDRATEAFF. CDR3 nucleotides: TGTGCCAGCAATCACGACAGGGCCACTGAAGCTTTCTTT.

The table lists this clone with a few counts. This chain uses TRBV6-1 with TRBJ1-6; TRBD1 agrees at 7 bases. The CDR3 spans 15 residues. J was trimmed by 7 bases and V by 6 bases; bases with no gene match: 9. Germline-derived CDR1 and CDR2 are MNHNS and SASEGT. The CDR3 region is CASSEMTGKNSPLHF. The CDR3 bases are TGTGCCAGCAGCGAAATGACAGGGAAGAATTCACCCCTCCACTTT.